This passage covers 13 T cell receptor beta chains from one sample sequenced in a study of blood T cell repertoires in COVID-19. The method was immunoSEQ multiplex PCR; TCRdb's version includes in-frame clones alone and lacks a portion of them. The data hold around 250,000 clones, with 70% to 90% observed a single time. Sequenced material: PBMCs or T cells enriched from blood (not recorded which). The receptors shown here come from a man between 50 and 59 years old who had been exposed to COVID-19.

The genes are TRBV5-4 and TRBJ2-2; TRBD2 aligns across 13 bases. Germline V CDR1 and CDR2: SGHNT, YYREEE (reference sequence). The V segment lost 2 bases and the J segment 5 bases; nucleotides outside the gene matches: 6. The CDR3 has 17 residues. CDR3 amino acids: CASSLRTSGGTTGELFF. The CDR3 bases are TGTGCCAGCAGCTTACGGACTAGCGGGGGAACGACCGGGGAGCTGTTTTTT.

V usage is TRBV5-1 and J usage is TRBJ1-1; 12 positions match TRBD1. The CDR3 has 17 amino acids. V shed 4 bases, J shed 3 bases, and the junction held 10 bases outside the gene matches. Looked up from germline, CDR1 is SGHRS and CDR2 is YFSETQ. CDR3 nucleotide sequence: TGCGCCAGCAGCAAGGACGGGACAGGGGGCGCGGACACTGAAGCTTTCTTT. This sequence encodes CASSKDGTGGADTEAFF.

V usage is TRBV5-6 and J usage is TRBJ1-2, with D possibly being TRBD1 (5 bases). Trimming took off 4 bases at V and 0 bases at J, with 10 bases between the two ends. CDR3 length: 14 amino acids. The germline CDR1 and CDR2 sequences are SGHDT and YYEEEE. The chain's CDR3 is CASSQIGANYGYTF. CDR3 DNA: TGTGCCAGCAGCCAGATAGGGGCTAACTATGGCTACACCTTC.

V usage is TRBV30 and J usage is TRBJ2-5; D call uncertain. CDR1 GTSNPN and CDR2 SVGIG come from the germline V gene (reference sequence). This CDR3 comprises 12 residues. V was trimmed by 2 bases and J by 5 bases, leaving 9 bases between them. Here the CDR3 reads CAWSSVVETQYF. In DNA, the CDR3 is TGTGCCTGGAGTTCAGTTGTGGAGACCCAGTACTTC.

The V call is TRBV6-5, the J call TRBJ1-5, with D tentatively TRBD1 (6 bases). The germline V gene encodes CDR1 MNHEY and CDR2 SVGAGI. CDR3 length: 16 residues. Trimming pared 4 bases from V and 0 bases from J, leaving 13 bases between. The CDR3 sequence: CASSSRTAASNQPQHF. CDR3 bases: TGTGCCAGCAGTTCCAGGACAGCAGCTAGCAATCAGCCCCAGCATTTT.

The chain combines TRBV12-3 or TRBV12-4 with TRBJ1-2; 12 bases map to TRBD1. V shed 4 bases, J shed 8 bases, and the junction held 2 bases outside the gene matches. CDR3 size: 13 residues. CDR3 bases: TGTGCCAGCAGTTGGGGACAGGGGGCCGGCTACACCTTC. It encodes CASSWGQGAGYTF.

The chain uses TRBV6-1 and TRBJ1-4; unclear D gene. Germline V gene lookup returns CDR1 MNHNS and CDR2 SASEGT. V dropped 2 bases and J dropped 8 bases, with 15 bases sitting between them. CDR3 length: 15 residues. In DNA form, the CDR3 reads TGTGCCAGCAGTGAAATTACACTCAGAGGGGAAAAACTGTTTTTT. Translating gives CASSEITLRGEKLFF.

CDR3 in DNA: TGCAGCGTTGACCGTCCTAACTATGGCTACACCTTC. Its protein product is CSVDRPNYGYTF. The rearrangement links TRBV29-1 to TRBJ1-2; no definite D call. Germline lookup yields CDR1 SQVTM and CDR2 ANQGSEA. The CDR3 runs 12 residues. V was clipped by 3 bases and J by 0 bases, with 5 bases between them.

The rearrangement links TRBV5-1 to TRBJ2-5; TRBD1 matches at 7 bases. The CDR3 has 16 amino acids. V was clipped by 0 bases and J by 5 bases; unmatched bases: 10. Germline V CDR1 and CDR2: SGHRS, YFSETQ. CDR3 in DNA: TGCGCCAGCAGCTTGGATCCAGGGGGTGGGACGGAGACCCAGTACTTC. Its protein is CASSLDPGGGTETQYF.

This chain connects TRBV5-4 to TRBJ2-5, with 9 bases that match TRBD2. The CDR3 covers 15 residues. Germline values: CDR1 SGHNT, CDR2 YYREEE (reference sequence). The V and J ends lost 4 bases and 2 bases, in that order; junction bases with no gene match: 6. CDR3 sequence: CASSPASGEQETQYF. Here the CDR3 DNA reads TGTGCCAGCAGCCCTGCTAGCGGGGAACAAGAGACCCAGTACTTC.

The chain carries TRBV6-5 and TRBJ1-2; tentatively, D is TRBD1 (6 bases). The CDR3 extends over 13 amino acids. Germline V gives CDR1 MNHEY, CDR2 SVGAGI. V lost 6 bases, J lost 5 bases, and 13 bases lay in between. The CDR3: CASSSGQYYGYTF. In nucleotides, the CDR3 is TGTGCCAGCAGCTCAGGACAGTATTATGGCTACACCTTC.

This clone was counted a single time. The rearrangement uses TRBV4-1 and TRBJ2-3, with 7 bases identical to TRBD1. Germline CDR1 is MGHRA and CDR2 is YSYEKL. V shed 0 bases, J shed 0 bases, and the junction held 18 bases outside the gene matches. The CDR3 spans 21 residues. The CDR3 sequence is CASSQDRGQILWGSSTDTQYF. The CDR3 nucleotides read TGCGCCAGCAGCCAAGATAGGGGGCAGATCCTATGGGGATCTAGCACAGATACGCAGTATTTT.

This chain links TRBV29-1 with TRBJ1-4; 12 bases line up with TRBD1. J gave up 7 bases and V 4 bases, and 7 bases lay outside the gene matches. CDR3 size: 15 residues. Germline lookup yields CDR1 SQVTM and CDR2 ANQGSEA. CDR3: CSVAGDRGLGEKLFF. The CDR3 nucleotides are TGCAGCGTTGCTGGGGACAGGGGGCTCGGTGAAAAACTGTTTTTT.